The rows below give T cell receptor beta chains drawn from one sample of a study of OX40 agonist ivuxolimab in advanced cancers. Clones were read by immunoSEQ multiplex PCR, and TCRdb kept only the in-frame ones, dropping some. This sample has about 94,000 clones, with roughly 84% found just once. The sample consisted of CD4+ or CD8+ T cells sorted from blood, taken in a trial of the OX40 agonist ivuxolimab. The receptor set was obtained from an adult with an advanced solid tumor such as melanoma, head and neck, liver or kidney cancer. The CDR3 runs from the conserved cysteine through the conserved F or W. A D gene is named only where the DNA matches it firmly. Size is stated for part of the rows, as once, few or many counts, or as a class when the clone is expanded.

length	V	size	J	D	DNA	CDR3
17	TRBV19	NA	TRBJ2-2	NA	TGTGCCAGTAGTCCCCTCGGGAGCCAGGCGAACACCGGGGAGCTGTTTTTT	CASSPLGSQANTGELFF
14	TRBV7-2	NA	TRBJ1-2	NA	TGTGCCAGCAACGAAAGGGGGGGCCCCTATGGCTACACCTTC	CASNERGGPYGYTF
16	TRBV12-5	NA	TRBJ1-2	TRBD1	TGTGCTAGTGGTCTCCGTACCGGGACAGTAAACTATGGCTACACCTTC	CASGLRTGTVNYGYTF
11	TRBV11-2	NA	TRBJ2-5	NA	TGTGCCAGCAGGCTCGAGAAAACCCAGTACTTC	CASRLEKTQYF
17	TRBV4-1	NA	TRBJ1-5	NA	TGCGCCAGCAGCCAAGATGGGTCTAGAACAGGTAATCAGCCCCAGCATTTT	CASSQDGSRTGNQPQHF
16	TRBV5-6	NA	TRBJ2-1	TRBD2	TGTGCCAGCAGCCGGCTCACTAGCGGGAACTACAATGAGCAGTTCTTC	CASSRLTSGNYNEQFF
15	TRBV27	NA	TRBJ2-2	NA	TGTGCCAGCAGTCAATGGACTGTCAAGGGGGGGGAGCTGTTTTTT	CASSQWTVKGGELFF
17	TRBV5-1	once	TRBJ1-4	TRBD1	TGCGCCAGCAGCTCAGCCGGGGGACAGGGGGCGCGGGATTCCTTGTTTTTT	CASSSAGGQGARDSLFF
16	TRBV19	NA	TRBJ2-7	NA	TGTGCCAGTAGTATTGAAGGCCGGCCAGGGGTGGACGAGCAGTACTTC	CASSIEGRPGVDEQYF
14	TRBV21-1	NA	TRBJ1-3	NA	TGTGCCAGCAGCAAAGAGGACCATGGAAACACCATATATTTT	CASSKEDHGNTIYF
15	TRBV6-5	NA	TRBJ2-1	TRBD2	TGTGCCAGCACCCGATCTAGCGGGGGGGCCAGTGAGCAGTTCTTC	CASTRSSGGASEQFF
16	TRBV6-6	once	TRBJ1-1	TRBD1	TGTGCCAGCAGTTCTAAAGGACAGGCTGGGACGATTGAAGCTTTCTTT	CASSSKGQAGTIEAFF
17	TRBV5-4	once	TRBJ2-3	NA	TGTGCCAGCAGCGCGAAAAAGACCCGGGCGCACACAGATACGCAGTATTTT	CASSAKKTRAHTDTQYF
15	TRBV5-1	few	TRBJ2-3	TRBD1	TGCGCCAGCAGCTTGGCTAGACAGGGGACAGATACGCAGTATTTT	CASSLARQGTDTQYF
11	TRBV7-9	few	TRBJ1-4	TRBD1	TGTGCCAGCAGCCTAGGGGGCGGTCTGTTTTTT	CASSLGGGLFF
17	TRBV6-1	NA	TRBJ2-1	TRBD2	TGTGCCAGCAGTGACCCCCGGGGACTAGCGGTTGGCAATGAGCAGTTCTTC	CASSDPRGLAVGNEQFF
13	TRBV2	NA	TRBJ2-3	NA	TGTGCCAGCAGGCGTAGCCCCACAGATACGCAGTATTTT	CASRRSPTDTQYF
15	TRBV6-4	NA	TRBJ2-7	TRBD1	TGTGCCAGCAGTCTCGACGGGACAGGTCGCTACGAGCAGTACTTC	CASSLDGTGRYEQYF
15	TRBV5-1	NA	TRBJ1-2	NA	TGCGCCAGCAGCGCTTGGGGAGCGGATCCGGGGAGCTACACCTTC	CASSAWGADPGSYTF
17	TRBV1	NA	TRBJ2-3	NA	TGCACCAGCACCGCAAGATTCGGGGCTAGTGTAACAGATACGCAGTATTTT	CTSTARFGASVTDTQYF
15	TRBV6-1	NA	TRBJ1-3	TRBD1	TGTGCCAGCATATCCGGGACAGTCTCTGGAAACACCATATATTTT	CASISGTVSGNTIYF
12	TRBV30	NA	TRBJ1-2	NA	TGTGCCTGGAGTGTACGAATCTATGGCTACACCTTC	CAWSVRIYGYTF